Listed here are 19 T cell receptor beta chains from one sample, sequenced in a study of T cell responses to AZD1222 COVID-19 vaccine. The assay was immunoSEQ multiplex PCR, and TCRdb's table has in-frame clones only and misses some. The sample lists about 140,000 clones, 88% seen once, with about 3.1% in the top ten. The specimen comprised peripheral blood, sampled 28 days after the second AZD1222 dose. The receptor set was obtained from an adult who received the AZD1222 COVID-19 vaccine.

The chain combines TRBV4-2 with TRBJ1-3, with 7 bases that match TRBD1. This CDR3 is built from 18 residues. V trimming: 0 bases; J trimming: 2 bases; junction bases outside the gene matches: 10. Germline values: CDR1 LGHNA, CDR2 YNFKEQ. The CDR3 DNA is TGTGCCAGCAGCCAAGATCCGGGGGACAGATTTGCTGGAAACACCATATATTTT. It codes for CASSQDPGDRFAGNTIYF.

This chain joins TRBV7-3 and TRBJ1-1; 7 nucleotides agree with TRBD1. The CDR3 is 15 residues long. V shed 5 bases, J shed 1 base, and the junction held 7 bases outside the gene matches. Germline CDR1 reads SGHTA; CDR2 reads FQGTGA. This CDR3 reads CASSIQGGSNTEAFF. The CDR3 DNA reads as TGTGCCAGCAGCATCCAAGGGGGCTCGAACACTGAAGCTTTCTTT.

The chain carries TRBV6-5 and TRBJ1-1; D ambiguous. The length of the CDR3 is 11 residues. The germline V gene encodes CDR1 MNHEY and CDR2 SVGAGI. Trimming pared 9 bases from V and 4 bases from J, leaving 9 bases between. The CDR3 region has the DNA TGTGCCAGTGGTGGCCTCACTGAAGCTTTCTTT. This translates into CASGGLTEAFF.

J is TRBJ2-2 and V is TRBV29-1; perhaps TRBD1 as D (6 bases). This CDR3 contains 14 residues. V lost 4 bases, J lost 3 bases, and 12 bases lay in between. Germline-derived CDR1 and CDR2 are SQVTM and ANQGSEA. CDR3 residues: CSVGVGGDTGELFF. CDR3 nucleotide sequence: TGCAGCGTTGGAGTTGGGGGCGACACCGGGGAGCTGTTTTTT.

The rearrangement uses TRBV29-1 and TRBJ1-5, with D possibly being TRBD1 (6 bases). This CDR3 spans 12 amino acids. Germline V lookup: CDR1 SQVTM, CDR2 ANQGSEA. Trimming left V 5 bases short and J 2 bases short, with 7 bases between. CDR3 nucleotide sequence: TGCAGCGTTAGGACAGGCAATCAGCCCCAGCATTTT. Translated: CSVRTGNQPQHF.

This chain joins TRBV4-2 and TRBJ1-4, with 7 bases matching TRBD1. Germline assignment: CDR1 LGHNA and CDR2 YNFKEQ. J lost 8 bases, V lost 3 bases, and 6 bases had no gene match. This CDR3 is built from 14 residues. The CDR3 DNA sequence: TGTGCCAGCAGCCAGGGACAGATACACGAAAAACTGTTTTTT. Amino acid sequence: CASSQGQIHEKLFF.

J is TRBJ2-3 and V is TRBV7-8, with TRBD2 matching over 9 bases. The V and J ends lost 3 bases and 3 bases, in that order; junction bases with no gene match: 4. CDR3 size: 15 residues. Looked up from germline, CDR1 is SGHVS and CDR2 is FQNEAQ. The CDR3 spells CASSFAGGETDTQYF. The CDR3 DNA sequence: TGTGCCAGCAGCTTCGCGGGGGGGGAGACAGATACGCAGTATTTT.

J is TRBJ2-1 and V is TRBV2, with 8 bases aligning to TRBD2. The length of the CDR3 is 14 residues. Germline V CDR1 and CDR2: SNHLY, FYNNEI. The trim removed 8 bases at V and 10 bases at J, leaving 13 bases unmatched. In DNA form, the CDR3 reads TGTGCCAGCTTCGTGAGACTAGCGTCACCCGAGCAGTTCTTC. Its protein is CASFVRLASPEQFF.

The CDR3 is CASGTNTGELFF. In DNA, the CDR3 is TGTGCCAGCGGTACGAACACCGGGGAGCTGTTTTTT. The V and J genes are TRBV3-1 (or the pseudogene TRBV3-2) and TRBJ2-2; D not certain. CDR3 size: 12 residues. Germline CDR1 reads LGHDT; CDR2 reads YNNKEL (reference sequence). The ends were cut back, 8 bases at V and 0 bases at J, with 4 bases in the middle.

The rearrangement joins TRBV7-2 to TRBJ2-7, with a tentative D call TRBD2 (7 bases). V was shortened by 1 base and J by 6 bases, with 13 bases between the two germline ends. The CDR3 is 14 amino acids. Per the germline V gene, CDR1 is SGHTA and CDR2 is FQGNSA. The CDR3 is CASSLEGGAPEQYF. CDR3 nucleotide sequence: TGTGCCAGCAGCTTAGAGGGGGGGGCCCCCGAGCAGTACTTC. Together with reference TRBV7-2 and TRBJ2-7, the CDR3 gives the full variable domain: GAGVSQSPSNKVTEKGKDVELRCDPISGHTALYWYRQSLGQGLEFLIYFQGNSAPDKSGLPSDRFSAERTGGSVSTLTIQRTQQEDSAVYLCASSLEGGAPEQYFGPGTRLTVT.

The CDR3 loop is CASSPETGEGNQPQHF. Written as DNA, the CDR3 is TGTGCCAGCTCACCAGAGACGGGGGAGGGCAATCAGCCCCAGCATTTT. This chain connects TRBV18 to TRBJ1-5, with TRBD1 as a possible D gene (5 bases). Trimming cost V 2 bases and J 2 bases, with 13 bases left between them. The CDR3 has 16 residues. CDR1 is KGHSH and CDR2 is LQKENI in the germline V gene.

CDR3: CASSLASGTGSYEQYF. The CDR3 DNA follows: TGTGCCAGCAGCTTAGCATCCGGGACAGGGTCCTACGAGCAGTACTTC. The genes are TRBV7-6 and TRBJ2-7; 9 bases map to TRBD1. Germline CDR1 SGHVS, CDR2 FNYEAQ. V was clipped by 0 bases and J by 1 base; unmatched bases: 4. The CDR3 totals 16 residues.

The chain carries TRBV24-1 and TRBJ2-7; D may correspond to TRBD1 or TRBD2 (5 bases each). The V end lost 4 bases, the J end lost 6 bases, and 18 bases lay between the germline ends. The CDR3 consists of 15 residues. Germline assignment: CDR1 KGHDR and CDR2 SFDVKD. The CDR3 region has the DNA TGTGCCACCAGTGACCCAGGGAGAGGCGGACGCGAGCAGTACTTC. It yields the protein CATSDPGRGGREQYF.

The V gene is TRBV27, the J gene TRBJ2-7; 9 positions agree with TRBD1. Germline V gene lookup returns CDR1 MNHEY and CDR2 SMNVEV (reference sequence). The CDR3 totals 15 residues. The junction had 6 bases not matched to a gene; V was cut back by 3 bases and J by 3 bases. CDR3 bases: TGTGCCAGCAGTTTCTCCCGGGACAGGGACTACGAGCAGTACTTC. It specifies CASSFSRDRDYEQYF.

V is TRBV9 and J is TRBJ1-1; 7 bases agree with TRBD1. CDR1 SGDLS and CDR2 YYNGEE come from the germline V gene. The CDR3 spans 15 residues. With V trimmed by 4 bases and J by 7 bases, 13 bases remained unmatched. The CDR3, as DNA: TGTGCCAGCAGCCCGACCCCCGGGACAGCGGTTGAAGCTTTCTTT. Amino acids: CASSPTPGTAVEAFF.

The rearrangement uses TRBV7-9 and TRBJ2-3, with D perhaps matching TRBD1 or TRBD2 (5 bases each). The CDR3 has 15 residues. V lost 0 bases and J lost 2, with 9 bases in between. Germline assignment: CDR1 SEHNR and CDR2 FQNEAQ (reference sequence). As DNA, the CDR3 is TGTGCCAGCAGCTTAGCCGGGGACCTCACAGATACGCAGTATTTT. Residues: CASSLAGDLTDTQYF.

This chain uses TRBV4-1 with TRBJ2-1; possibly TRBD2 for D (7 bases). Germline V lookup: CDR1 MGHRA, CDR2 YSYEKL. Trimming took 3 bases from V and 5 from J, leaving 17 bases between them. The CDR3 length is 16 residues. The CDR3 loop reads CASSHSPTGGHNEQFF. The DNA for the CDR3 is TGCGCCAGCAGCCATTCCCCGACGGGGGGCCACAATGAGCAGTTCTTC.

The chain carries TRBV7-3 and TRBJ1-1; D unresolved. CDR1 is SGHTA and CDR2 is FQGTGA in the germline V gene. This CDR3 region has 13 residues. V was pared by 5 bases and J by 0 bases, with 7 bases between. The CDR3 nucleotides read TGTGCCAGCAGCCCCCCAGTGAACACTGAAGCTTTCTTT. It specifies CASSPPVNTEAFF.

J is TRBJ2-5 and V is TRBV9; D is possibly TRBD2 (6 bases). V was cut by 0 bases and J by 1 base, with 13 bases left in between. Germline CDR1 and CDR2: SGDLS and YYNGEE. This CDR3 spans 16 amino acids. The CDR3 nucleotides are TGTGCCAGCAGCGTAGGAGGTAGCGGAGTCCAAGAGACCCAGTACTTC. It yields the protein CASSVGGSGVQETQYF. Supplemented by reference TRBV9 and TRBJ2-5, the full variable domain reads DSGVTQTPKHLITATGQRVTLRCSPRSGDLSVYWYQQSLDQGLQFLIQYYNGEERAKGNILERFSAQQFPDLHSELNLSSLELGDSALYFCASSVGGSGVQETQYFGPGTRLLVL.